This T cell receptor beta chain was found in a study of CD8 T cells in ankylosing spondylitis. Study-wide results and caveats: Made up of eight highly homologous variants, a TCR beta motif appeared characteristic of ankylosing spondylitis blood. Previous work reported some of these motif variants in the synovial fluid and blood of reactive arthritis. Within matched ankylosing spondylitis synovial fluid, disease-linked clones were reportedly significantly enriched.

It was by quantitative 5'-RACE with molecular barcodes that TCR beta libraries were made. TCRdb used MiXCR to reprocess the 5' RACE reads, holding one entry per CDR3 protein. Of 150,000 to 200,000 distinct CDR3 sequences in the sample, around a tenth were seen once. With respect to this clonotype: Its antigen is unidentified.

The sequenced sample was blood, either unsorted or a sorted T cell fraction (not recorded which). This clonotype was sampled from a female donor with ankylosing spondylitis or in good health (not recorded which).

The CDR3 sequence is CASSFLGEREASNEQYF. Here the CDR3 DNA reads TGTGCCAGCAGCTTCCTAGGGGAGCGGGAGGCATCTAACGAGCAGTACTTC. The chain uses TRBV7-6 and TRBJ2-7; 9 bases align to TRBD2. Trimming removed 3 bases from V and 5 bases from J; junction bases left unmatched: 14. The germline CDR1 and CDR2 sequences are SGHVS and FNYEAQ. The CDR3 extends over 17 amino acids. Complete variable domain (other parts from reference TRBV7-6 and TRBJ2-7): GAGVSQSPRYKVTKRGQDVALRCDPISGHVSLYWYRQALGQGPEFLTYFNYEAQQDKSGLPNDRFSAERPEGSISTLTIQRTEQRDSAMYRCASSFLGEREASNEQYFGPGTRLTVT.